The T cell receptor beta chain under discussion was sequenced for a study of early T cells in non-severe SARS-CoV-2 infection. Study findings and constraints: The matching step, a VDJdb search, favored anti-spike CD8 responses and missed private and CD4 specificities.

Deletions cut 1 base from V and 7 bases from J, with 4 bases between. Looked up from germline, CDR1 is PRHDT and CDR2 is FYEKMQ (reference sequence). The CDR3 sequence is 12 residues long. Unique molecular identifier tags were affixed to discrete cDNA molecules. From the 5' RACE reads, TCRdb called clonotypes with MiXCR, one entry per CDR3 protein. The sample has about 60,000 distinct CDR3 sequences; around 5.6% are singletons. The table lists this clonotype with many counts. Its antigen is not identified. The rearrangement links TRBV13 to TRBJ2-2, with D unresolved. Sequencing was performed on whole blood. This TCR was sampled from an adult who was a healthcare worker with PCR-confirmed SARS-CoV-2 infection or an uninfected control (not recorded which). The CDR3 region is CASSLEVGELFF. CDR3 nucleotides: TGTGCCAGCAGCTTAGAAGTCGGGGAGCTGTTTTTT.